This TCR beta chain was sequenced for a study of metastatic and nonmetastatic thyroid tumors. About the study: The comparison covered peripheral blood and tumor or nodule tissue in malignant and benign thyroid patients.

TCRdb reassembled clones from the PCR reads with MiXCR. The table has around 37,000 clones, 20% to 30% seen once. This CDR3 is built from 13 residues. Unmatched junction bases numbered 9, after V lost 6 bases and J lost 7 bases. Thyroid surgery was performed in patients who had received no treatment beforehand. V usage is TRBV12-3 or TRBV12-4 and J usage is TRBJ2-7, with TRBD2 matching over 7 bases. Sequencing was done on a sample of tumor tissue. The clonotype comes from a female donor with papillary thyroid cancer or a benign thyroid nodule (not recorded which). Some clones in this sample may be carry-over from other donors' samples. CDR3 residues: CASSAAGVREQYF. CDR3 coding DNA: TGTGCCAGCAGCGCTGCGGGAGTTCGGGAGCAGTACTTC.